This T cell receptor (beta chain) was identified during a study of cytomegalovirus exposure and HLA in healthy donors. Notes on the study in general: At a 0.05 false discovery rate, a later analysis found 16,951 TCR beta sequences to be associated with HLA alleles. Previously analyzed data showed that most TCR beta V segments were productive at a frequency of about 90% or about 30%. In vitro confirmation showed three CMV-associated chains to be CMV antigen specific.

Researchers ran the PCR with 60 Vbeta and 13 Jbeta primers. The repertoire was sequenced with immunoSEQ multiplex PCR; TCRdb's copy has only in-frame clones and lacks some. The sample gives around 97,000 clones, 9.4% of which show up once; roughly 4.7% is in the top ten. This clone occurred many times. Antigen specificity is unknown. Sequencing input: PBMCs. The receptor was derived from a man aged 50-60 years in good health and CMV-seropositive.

The CDR3 protein is CASSVLGQGAYNEQFF. The CDR3 coding sequence is TGTGCCAGCAGCGTACTCGGACAGGGGGCCTACAATGAGCAGTTCTTC. This chain links TRBV5-4 with TRBJ2-1; TRBD1 aligns across 10 bases. CDR3 size: 16 residues. V shed 4 bases and J 2 bases; nucleotides not matched to a gene: 6. CDR1 and CDR2 from the germline V gene are SGHNT and YYREEE (reference sequence). Full variable domain (rest looked up from reference TRBV5-4 and TRBJ2-1): ETGVTQSPTHLIKTRGQQVTLRCSSQSGHNTVSWYQQALGQGPQFIFQYYREEENGRGNFPPRFSGLQFPNYSSELNVNALELDDSALYLCASSVLGQGAYNEQFFGPGTRLTVL.